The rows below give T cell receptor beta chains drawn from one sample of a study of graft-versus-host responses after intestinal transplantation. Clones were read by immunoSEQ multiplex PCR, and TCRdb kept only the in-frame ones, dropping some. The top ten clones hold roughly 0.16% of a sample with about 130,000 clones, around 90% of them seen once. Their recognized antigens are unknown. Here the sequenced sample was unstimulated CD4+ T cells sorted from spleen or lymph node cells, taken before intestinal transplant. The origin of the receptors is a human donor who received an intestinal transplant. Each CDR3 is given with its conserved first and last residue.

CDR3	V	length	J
CASTGTGRTTGELFF	TRBV19	15	TRBJ2-2
CASSQEMVAAGELFF	TRBV4-1	15	TRBJ2-2
CASRSLSRTSTDTQYF	TRBV5-1	16	TRBJ2-3
CASSQDGGGAGTDTQYF	TRBV4-2	17	TRBJ2-3
CASSLIPNEQFF	TRBV5-1	12	TRBJ2-1
CASSPQVFYTEAFF	TRBV11-2	14	TRBJ1-1
CASSLGQGSNQPQHF	TRBV2	15	TRBJ1-5
CASSEDREQFF	TRBV2	11	TRBJ2-1
CASSFRVRETQYF	TRBV13	13	TRBJ2-5
CASSSLGTTYEQYF	TRBV5-1	14	TRBJ2-7
CSVRKGVGETQYF	TRBV29-1	13	TRBJ2-5
CASSFYGLGSDQETQYF	TRBV5-1	17	TRBJ2-5
CASSEFAETEAFF	TRBV6-5	13	TRBJ1-1